Below are 10 T cell receptor beta chains sequenced from a single sample in a study of early T cells in non-severe SARS-CoV-2 infection (dated by TCRdb to about 2021). Library generation was performed with 5' RACE. For sequencing, a NextSeq 500 was employed. TCRdb redid the processing of the public reads, applying fastp at Q25 and MiXCR, and retained in-frame beta chains. Rows are unified per CDR3 protein, each entry keeping the most common DNA and genes. A total of 50,000 to 75,000 distinct CDR3 sequences appear in this sample, around 12% of them only once. The ten biggest clones cover over 1% of the sample. Specimen: whole blood, collected at baseline. These receptors all come from an adult who was a healthcare worker with PCR-confirmed SARS-CoV-2 infection or an uninfected control (not recorded which). The donor label of this sample is uncertain.

This clonotype occurred a few times. This sequence joins TRBV28 and TRBJ1-2; D remains ambiguous. In germline, CDR1 is MDHEN, CDR2 SYDVKM. The CDR3 totals 12 residues. The V end lost 7 bases, the J end lost 0 bases, and 6 bases lay between the germline ends. In DNA, the CDR3 is TGTGCCAGCACCCAGGCTAACTATGGCTACACCTTC. Encoded protein: CASTQANYGYTF.

The V gene is TRBV7-8, the J gene TRBJ2-5, with D unclear. The V and J ends lost 8 bases and 5 bases respectively, with 12 bases between them. Germline lookup yields CDR1 SGHVS and CDR2 FQNEAQ. The CDR3 is 12 amino acids. CDR3 region: CASALSLETQYF. CDR3 DNA: TGTGCCAGCGCCTTGAGTTTGGAGACCCAGTACTTC.

This clonotype was seen more than once but under ten times. The chain carries TRBV30 and TRBJ1-1; unclear D gene. Trimming took off 4 bases at V and 0 bases at J, with 6 bases between the two ends. CDR1 and CDR2 (germline): GTSNPN, SVGIG (reference sequence). This CDR3 contains 12 residues. The CDR3 region is CAWILMNTEAFF. The CDR3, as DNA: TGTGCCTGGATCCTGATGAACACTGAAGCTTTCTTT.

The gene calls are TRBV4-1 and TRBJ1-3; tentative D call: TRBD1 (6 bases). V lost 4 bases to trimming and J lost 0 bases, with 13 bases between them. CDR1 is MGHRA and CDR2 is YSYEKL in the germline V gene. This CDR3 spans 16 amino acids. This CDR3 reads CASSPGQLISGNTIYF. The CDR3 DNA reads as TGCGCCAGCAGCCCCGGACAGCTTATCTCTGGAAACACCATATATTTT.

The sample holds a few counts of this clonotype. The chain joins TRBV5-1 to TRBJ2-3; weak D call: TRBD2 (5 bases). Trimming removed 4 bases at V and 2 bases at J, with 17 bases between. In germline, CDR1 is SGHRS, CDR2 YFSETQ. The CDR3 loop spans 16 amino acids. This CDR3 reads CASSPLVRENTDTQYF. The CDR3 DNA sequence: TGCGCCAGCAGCCCACTTGTGAGGGAAAACACAGATACGCAGTATTTT.

In this sample, this clonotype turned up a few times. This chain connects TRBV5-4 to TRBJ2-7, with 7 bases that match TRBD2. The trim removed 0 bases at V and 0 bases at J, leaving 6 bases unmatched. This CDR3 contains 16 residues. Germline loops: CDR1 SGHNT, CDR2 YYREEE (reference sequence). As DNA, the CDR3 is TGTGCCAGCAGCTTGGCGGGGGGTAGGACCTCCTACGAGCAGTACGTC. It yields the protein CASSLAGGRTSYEQYV.

This clonotype is judged medium-sized (0.01 to 0.1%). V and J are TRBV7-9 and TRBJ2-5; D remains ambiguous. The germline V gene has CDR1 SEHNR and CDR2 FQNEAQ (reference sequence). The ends were cut back, 4 bases at V and 5 bases at J, with 8 bases in the middle. This CDR3 comprises 12 residues. The CDR3 DNA is TGTGCCAGCAGCTCGCAGTTGGAGACCCAGTACTTC. Protein product: CASSSQLETQYF.

The chain combines TRBV10-1 with TRBJ1-4; perhaps TRBD1 as D (5 bases). The V end lost 3 bases, the J end lost 8 bases, and 16 bases lay between the germline ends. Germline loops: CDR1 WNHNN, CDR2 SYGVQD (reference sequence). The CDR3 runs to 15 residues. In DNA form, the CDR3 reads TGCGCCAGCAGTGATTCGGGACGCCTAGGGGAAAAACTGTTTTTT. Residues: CASSDSGRLGEKLFF.

The V call is TRBV3-1, the J call TRBJ1-1, with 7 bases that match TRBD1. The CDR3 length is 12 residues. The germline gives CDR1 LGHDT, CDR2 YNNKEL (reference sequence). With 8 bases clipped from V and 12 bases from J, the junction kept 12 bases outside the gene matches. This CDR3 reads CASEYNRGKTFF. The CDR3 coding sequence is TGTGCCAGCGAGTACAACAGGGGAAAGACTTTCTTT.

This clonotype was detected ten times or more. V usage is TRBV6-1 and J usage is TRBJ2-7; the D is unclear. Per germline, CDR1 MNHNS and CDR2 SASEGT. This CDR3 is 15 amino acids long. The V and J ends lost 8 bases and 7 bases respectively, with 24 bases between them. The CDR3 sequence: CASHLAQATFWEQYV. The DNA for the CDR3 is TGTGCCAGCCACCTTGCGCAGGCTACCTTCTGGGAGCAGTACGTC.